This TCR beta chain was captured by sequencing in a study of cytomegalovirus exposure and HLA in healthy donors. CDR1 and CDR2 from the germline V gene are LGHNA and YSLEER. The length of the CDR3 is 15 residues. V shed 3 bases and J shed 2 bases, with 12 bases lying between them. The study ran its PCR with 60 Vbeta and 13 Jbeta primers. Profiled with immunoSEQ multiplex PCR; TCRdb holds only in-frame clones, not every one. Of approximately 130,000 clones listed, more than 75% are singletons. The chain couples TRBV4-3 to TRBJ2-3; D is possibly TRBD1 (7 bases). Material for sequencing was PBMCs. The sequence derives from a woman aged 45-60 years in good health and CMV-seropositive. The CDR3 nucleotides are TGCGCCAGCAGCCAGGCAGGGGGGTTCACAGATACGCAGTATTTT. Translating it yields CASSQAGGFTDTQYF.